This TCR beta chain is drawn from a study of shared clonotypes between healthy human individuals. The CDR3 totals 15 residues. The V end was cut by 2 bases, the J end by 2 bases, with 10 bases between. Germline CDR1 SGHAT, CDR2 FQNNGV. Comments on this clone: The sample has other DNA sequences that encode this CDR3 too.

Per the study methods: Filtering was not the same, since immunoSEQ gave junction-only sequences without quality scores. Produced via immunoSEQ multiplex PCR; TCRdb's table is partial and in-frame only. V and J calls and clone size follow that table, whereas D and trimming were derived from the DNA. The sample has about 2 million clones, roughly 95% seen once. Splitting the CD4+ cells yielded a CD45RA+ naive subset and a CD45RA-negative memory subset. This chain connects TRBV11-2 to TRBJ1-5, with D maybe TRBD1 (5 bases). This clonotype was obtained from a man between 18 and 29 years old in good health. The sequencing sample was made of naive CD4+ T cells sorted from blood. Sample subset: CD45RA+ positively selected. The CDR3 sequence: CASSLYGQGNQPQHF. In DNA, the CDR3 is TGTGCCAGCAGCTTATACGGACAAGGCAATCAGCCCCAGCATTTT.